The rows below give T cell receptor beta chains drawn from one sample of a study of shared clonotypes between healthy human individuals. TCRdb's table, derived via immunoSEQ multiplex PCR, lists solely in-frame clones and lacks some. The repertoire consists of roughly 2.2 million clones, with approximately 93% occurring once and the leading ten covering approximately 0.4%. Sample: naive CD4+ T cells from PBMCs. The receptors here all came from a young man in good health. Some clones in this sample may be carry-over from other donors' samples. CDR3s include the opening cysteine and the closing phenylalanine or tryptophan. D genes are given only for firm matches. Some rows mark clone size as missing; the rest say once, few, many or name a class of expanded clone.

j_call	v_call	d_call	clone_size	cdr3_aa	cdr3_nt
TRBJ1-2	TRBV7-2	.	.	CASSLSDQLYGYTF	TGTGCCAGCAGCTTATCAGACCAGCTCTATGGCTACACCTTC
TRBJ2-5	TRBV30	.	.	CAWTLKLGFAPKTQYF	TGTGCCTGGACCCTAAAGCTGGGGTTCGCACCCAAGACCCAGTACTTC
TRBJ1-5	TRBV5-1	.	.	CASSLVPAGEAGQPQHF	TGCGCCAGCAGCTTGGTGCCGGCGGGGGAGGCGGGTCAGCCCCAGCATTTT
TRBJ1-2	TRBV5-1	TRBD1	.	CASSPDRGTRGYTF	TGCGCCAGCAGCCCCGACAGGGGGACGCGGGGCTACACCTTC
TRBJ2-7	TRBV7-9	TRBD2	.	CASTRTSGSSYEQYF	TGTGCCAGCACTAGGACTAGCGGGAGTTCGTACGAGCAGTACTTC
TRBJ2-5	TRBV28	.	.	CASSLVLETQYF	TGTGCCAGCAGTTTAGTTTTGGAGACCCAGTACTTC
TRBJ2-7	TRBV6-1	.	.	CASSSGQSSYEQYF	TGTGCCAGCAGCTCAGGACAGAGCTCCTACGAGCAGTACTTC
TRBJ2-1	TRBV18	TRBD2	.	CASSAMTSDNEQFF	TGTGCCAGCTCAGCGATGACTAGCGACAATGAGCAGTTCTTC
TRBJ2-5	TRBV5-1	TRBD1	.	CASSLGQGVWETQYF	TGCGCCAGCAGCTTGGGACAGGGGGTTTGGGAGACCCAGTACTTC
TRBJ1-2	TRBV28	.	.	CASSSPLGDGYTF	TGTGCCAGCAGTTCCCCTCTCGGGGACGGCTACACCTTC
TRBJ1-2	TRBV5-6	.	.	CASRSNANYGYTF	TGTGCCAGCAGGTCGAACGCTAACTATGGCTACACCTTC
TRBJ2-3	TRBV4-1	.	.	CASSQDWLLSPGADTQYF	TGCGCCAGCAGCCAAGATTGGCTCCTCTCGCCCGGGGCAGATACGCAGTATTTT
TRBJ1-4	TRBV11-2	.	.	CASSRGQNNEKLFF	TGTGCCAGCAGCCGCGGACAGAATAATGAAAAACTGTTTTTT
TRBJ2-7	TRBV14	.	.	CASSQSGLPGGQYF	TGTGCCAGCAGCCAATCGGGACTTCCCGGTGGGCAGTACTTC
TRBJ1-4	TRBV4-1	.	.	CASSQGWDGTNEKLFF	TGCGCCAGCAGCCAAGGGTGGGACGGAACTAATGAAAAACTGTTTTTT
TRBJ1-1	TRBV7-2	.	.	CASSRGGGMNTEAFF	TGTGCCAGCAGCCGAGGAGGAGGGATGAACACTGAAGCTTTCTTT
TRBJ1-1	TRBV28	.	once	CASSYRVNTEAFF	TGTGCCAGCAGTTACAGGGTGAACACTGAAGCTTTCTTT
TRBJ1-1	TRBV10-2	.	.	CASSEPGLAGTEAFF	TGCGCCAGCAGTGAGCCGGGTTTGGCCGGCACTGAAGCTTTCTTT
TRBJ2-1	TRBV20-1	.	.	CSARWLNEQFF	TGCAGTGCTAGATGGTTGAATGAGCAGTTCTTC
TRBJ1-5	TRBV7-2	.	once	CASSLAVGLSQPQHF	TGTGCCAGCAGCTTAGCCGTGGGGTTGTCTCAGCCCCAGCATTTT
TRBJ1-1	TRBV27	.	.	CASSLKVNTEAFF	TGTGCCAGCAGTCTAAAGGTGAACACTGAAGCTTTCTTT
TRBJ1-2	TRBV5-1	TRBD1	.	CASSPGQGAGGYTF	TGCGCCAGCAGCCCTGGACAGGGGGCGGGTGGCTACACCTTC
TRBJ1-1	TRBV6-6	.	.	CASSYSLQNTEAFF	TGTGCCAGCAGTTACTCTCTACAGAACACTGAAGCTTTCTTT
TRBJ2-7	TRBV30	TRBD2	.	CAWRVAGDYEQYF	TGTGCCTGGAGGGTAGCGGGAGACTACGAGCAGTACTTC
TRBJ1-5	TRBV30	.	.	CAWSARYDQPQHF	TGTGCCTGGAGTGCGAGGTATGATCAGCCCCAGCATTTT
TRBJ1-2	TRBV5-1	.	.	CASSFGDAVGGYTF	TGCGCCAGCAGCTTCGGGGACGCAGTCGGTGGCTACACCTTC
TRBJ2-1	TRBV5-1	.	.	CASSADSSNNEQFF	TGCGCCAGCAGCGCGGACAGCTCCAACAATGAGCAGTTCTTC
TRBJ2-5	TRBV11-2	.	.	CASSPDRVQETQYF	TGTGCCAGCAGCCCTGACAGAGTTCAAGAGACCCAGTACTTC
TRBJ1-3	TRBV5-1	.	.	CASSLDPSGNTIYF	TGCGCCAGCAGCTTAGACCCCTCTGGAAACACCATATATTTT
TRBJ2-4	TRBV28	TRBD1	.	CASSLRGQGIADF	TGTGCCAGCAGTTTAAGGGGGCAGGGAATTGCGGACTTC
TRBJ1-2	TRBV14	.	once	CASSQAGAANYGYTF	TGTGCCAGCAGCCAGGCGGGGGCGGCAAACTATGGCTACACCTTC
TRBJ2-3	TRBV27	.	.	CASSLGGPGRGTDTQYF	TGTGCCAGCAGTTTAGGGGGCCCGGGGAGGGGCACAGATACGCAGTATTTT
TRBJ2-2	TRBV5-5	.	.	CASSLDAWGQTTGELFF	TGTGCCAGCAGCTTGGATGCCTGGGGGCAAACCACCGGGGAGCTGTTTTTT
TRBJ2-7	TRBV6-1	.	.	CASSEVGAGGQGYEQYF	TGTGCCAGCAGTGAAGTAGGAGCAGGGGGGCAGGGCTACGAGCAGTACTTC
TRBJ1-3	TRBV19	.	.	CASSIGAHGNTIYF	TGTGCCAGTAGTATAGGCGCGCACGGAAACACCATATATTTT
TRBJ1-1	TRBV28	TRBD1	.	CASTQTGGITEAFF	TGTGCCAGCACCCAGACAGGGGGCATCACTGAAGCTTTCTTT
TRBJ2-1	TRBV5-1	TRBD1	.	CASSLTGQGANNEQFF	TGCGCCAGCAGCTTGACGGGACAGGGGGCCAACAATGAGCAGTTCTTC
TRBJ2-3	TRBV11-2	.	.	CASSRQPAHTDTQYF	TGTGCCAGCAGCCGACAGCCGGCCCACACAGATACGCAGTATTTT
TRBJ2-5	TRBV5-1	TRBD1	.	CASSDGTGAIYEDGSQETQYF	TGCGCCAGCAGCGATGGGACAGGGGCGATTTATGAGGATGGGAGCCAAGAGACCCAGTACTTC
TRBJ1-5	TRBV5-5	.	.	CASSLGVDQPQHF	TGTGCCAGCAGCTTAGGGGTAGATCAGCCCCAGCATTTT
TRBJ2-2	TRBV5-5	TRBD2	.	CASSLRREGHGELFF	TGTGCCAGCAGCTTGAGGCGGGAGGGCCACGGGGAGCTGTTTTTT
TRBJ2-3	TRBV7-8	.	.	CASTRWRTQPTDTQYF	TGTGCCAGCACGCGTTGGAGGACACAACCCACAGATACGCAGTATTTT
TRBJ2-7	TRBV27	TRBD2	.	CASRARGGGYEQYF	TGTGCCAGCAGGGCCCGCGGGGGAGGGTACGAGCAGTACTTC
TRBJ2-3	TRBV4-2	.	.	CASSQATRDTQYF	TGTGCCAGCAGCCAAGCTACTAGAGATACGCAGTATTTT
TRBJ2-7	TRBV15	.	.	CATSRDRVSISLNEQYF	TGTGCCACCAGCAGAGATCGGGTGTCCATCTCTCTGAACGAGCAGTACTTC
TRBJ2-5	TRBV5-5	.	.	CASSLWAGIQETQYF	TGTGCCAGCAGCTTGTGGGCCGGAATCCAAGAGACCCAGTACTTC
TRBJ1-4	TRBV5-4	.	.	CASSLGPGLEYEKLFF	TGTGCCAGCAGCTTGGGCCCAGGGCTGGAATATGAAAAACTGTTTTTT
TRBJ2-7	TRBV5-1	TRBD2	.	CASSLAPGGYEQYF	TGCGCCAGCAGCTTGGCCCCGGGGGGGTACGAGCAGTACTTC
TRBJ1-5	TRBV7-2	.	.	CASSDPGVGPQHF	TGTGCCAGCAGCGACCCGGGGGTGGGGCCCCAGCATTTT
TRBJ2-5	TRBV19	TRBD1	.	CASCMGQGQETQYF	TGTGCCAGTTGTATGGGACAGGGGCAAGAGACCCAGTACTTC
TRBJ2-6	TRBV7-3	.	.	CASSLTTRSGANVLTF	TGTGCCAGCAGCTTAACCACCCGGTCTGGGGCCAACGTCCTGACTTTC